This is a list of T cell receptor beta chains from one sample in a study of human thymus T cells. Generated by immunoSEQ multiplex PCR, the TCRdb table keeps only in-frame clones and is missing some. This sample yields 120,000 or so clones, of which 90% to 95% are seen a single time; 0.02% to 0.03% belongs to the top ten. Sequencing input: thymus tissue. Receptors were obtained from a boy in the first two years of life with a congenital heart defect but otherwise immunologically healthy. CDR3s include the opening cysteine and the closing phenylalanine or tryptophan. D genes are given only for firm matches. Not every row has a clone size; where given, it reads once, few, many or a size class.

CDR3aa: CASSFGFGRWDTQYF; CDR3nt: TGTGCCAGCAGCTTTGGGTTCGGGAGGTGGGATACGCAGTATTTT; j_gene: TRBJ2-3; abundance: -; d_gene: TRBD2; v_gene: TRBV5-6
CDR3aa: CASSRYKQGRNEQYF; CDR3nt: TGCGCCAGCAGCCGCTACAAACAGGGAAGAAACGAGCAGTACTTC; j_gene: TRBJ2-7; abundance: -; d_gene: -; v_gene: TRBV4-1
CDR3aa: CASSSRGPLVGEQFF; CDR3nt: TGTGCCAGCAGTTCACGGGGGCCCCTCGTTGGTGAGCAGTTCTTC; j_gene: TRBJ2-1; abundance: -; d_gene: -; v_gene: TRBV27
CDR3aa: CASSLGTEISGANVLTF; CDR3nt: TGTGCCAGCAGCTTAGGCACCGAAATCTCTGGGGCCAACGTCCTGACTTTC; j_gene: TRBJ2-6; abundance: -; d_gene: -; v_gene: TRBV7-9
CDR3aa: CASSEGPLSYNEQFF; CDR3nt: TGTGCCAGCAGTGAAGGACCTCTTAGCTACAATGAGCAGTTCTTC; j_gene: TRBJ2-1; abundance: once; d_gene: -; v_gene: TRBV6-1
CDR3aa: CASSLYQGSETQYF; CDR3nt: TGTGCCAGCAGTTTATACCAGGGGTCGGAGACCCAGTACTTC; j_gene: TRBJ2-5; abundance: -; d_gene: -; v_gene: TRBV27
CDR3aa: CSAWTATYEQYF; CDR3nt: TGCAGCGCGTGGACAGCAACCTACGAGCAGTACTTC; j_gene: TRBJ2-7; abundance: -; d_gene: -; v_gene: TRBV29-1
CDR3aa: CASSQGQGNEKLFF; CDR3nt: TGCGCCAGCAGCCAGGGACAGGGTAATGAAAAACTGTTTTTT; j_gene: TRBJ1-4; abundance: -; d_gene: TRBD1; v_gene: TRBV4-1
CDR3aa: CASSDQDRNEQYF; CDR3nt: TGCGCCAGCAGCGATCAGGACAGGAACGAGCAGTACTTC; j_gene: TRBJ2-7; abundance: few; d_gene: TRBD1; v_gene: TRBV4-1
CDR3aa: CASSQVVELTATEAFF; CDR3nt: TGTGCCAGCAGCCAAGTTGTAGAGCTAACGGCCACTGAAGCTTTCTTT; j_gene: TRBJ1-1; abundance: -; d_gene: -; v_gene: TRBV14
CDR3aa: CAIRGPGTGLLTEAFF; CDR3nt: TGTGCCATCAGGGGTCCCGGGACAGGGCTATTAACTGAAGCTTTCTTT; j_gene: TRBJ1-1; abundance: -; d_gene: TRBD1; v_gene: TRBV10-3
CDR3aa: CASSQGRDRDEKLFF; CDR3nt: TGTGCCAGCAGCCAAGGGCGAGACAGGGATGAAAAACTGTTTTTT; j_gene: TRBJ1-4; abundance: once; d_gene: TRBD1; v_gene: TRBV14
CDR3aa: CASSVGGAGARAGELFF; CDR3nt: TGTGCCAGCAGCGTCGGCGGCGCGGGGGCAAGGGCCGGGGAGCTGTTTTTT; j_gene: TRBJ2-2; abundance: -; d_gene: -; v_gene: TRBV9
CDR3aa: CAISAEGPYQETQYF; CDR3nt: TGTGCCATCAGTGCGGAAGGCCCTTACCAAGAGACCCAGTACTTC; j_gene: TRBJ2-5; abundance: -; d_gene: -; v_gene: TRBV10-3
CDR3aa: CASSQDSERGDTQYF; CDR3nt: TGCGCCAGCAGCCAAGATTCGGAGCGGGGGGATACGCAGTATTTT; j_gene: TRBJ2-3; abundance: -; d_gene: TRBD2; v_gene: TRBV4-3
CDR3aa: CASSFPTLQGAIETQYF; CDR3nt: TGCGCCAGCAGTTTTCCTACCCTCCAAGGGGCGATAGAGACCCAGTACTTC; j_gene: TRBJ2-5; abundance: -; d_gene: -; v_gene: TRBV5-1
CDR3aa: CASSPLHGGREKLFF; CDR3nt: TGTGCCAGCAGTCCCCTCCATGGAGGGCGTGAAAAACTGTTTTTT; j_gene: TRBJ1-4; abundance: -; d_gene: -; v_gene: TRBV28
CDR3aa: CASSSGLAGGIVSYNEQFF; CDR3nt: TGCGCCAGCAGCTCCGGACTAGCGGGGGGGATTGTTTCCTACAATGAGCAGTTCTTC; j_gene: TRBJ2-1; abundance: -; d_gene: TRBD2; v_gene: TRBV5-1
CDR3aa: CASSLVRSSYNSPLHF; CDR3nt: TGTGCCAGCAGCCTAGTCAGGAGCTCCTATAATTCACCCCTCCACTTT; j_gene: TRBJ1-6; abundance: -; d_gene: -; v_gene: TRBV7-9
CDR3aa: CASSPDGGWTQYF; CDR3nt: TGCGCCAGCAGTCCCGATGGGGGCTGGACCCAGTACTTC; j_gene: TRBJ2-5; abundance: -; d_gene: -; v_gene: TRBV23-1
CDR3aa: CAWSQDRGEAFF; CDR3nt: TGTGCCTGGAGTCAGGACAGGGGCGAAGCTTTCTTT; j_gene: TRBJ1-1; abundance: -; d_gene: TRBD1; v_gene: TRBV30
CDR3aa: CASSPRSAQETQYF; CDR3nt: TGTGCCAGCAGCCCCCGATCGGCCCAAGAGACCCAGTACTTC; j_gene: TRBJ2-5; abundance: -; d_gene: -; v_gene: TRBV5-6
CDR3aa: CASSYSGGLSYNEQFF; CDR3nt: TGTGCCAGCAGTTACTCGGGGGGCCTATCCTACAATGAGCAGTTCTTC; j_gene: TRBJ2-1; abundance: -; d_gene: -; v_gene: TRBV6-5
CDR3aa: CASSCPTGRGNTEAFF; CDR3nt: TGTGCCAGCAGCTGCCCCACAGGGAGGGGTAACACTGAAGCTTTCTTT; j_gene: TRBJ1-1; abundance: -; d_gene: -; v_gene: TRBV7-2
CDR3aa: CASSLGVRGNEQYF; CDR3nt: TGTGCCAGCAGCTTAGGAGTCAGGGGCAACGAGCAGTACTTC; j_gene: TRBJ2-7; abundance: -; d_gene: -; v_gene: TRBV11-3
CDR3aa: CASILRLYRPQHF; CDR3nt: TGTGCCAGCATCCTTAGACTGTACCGGCCCCAGCATTTT; j_gene: TRBJ1-5; abundance: -; d_gene: -; v_gene: TRBV6-5
CDR3aa: CASSLQGQDYGYTF; CDR3nt: TGCGCCAGCAGCTTACAGGGCCAGGACTATGGCTACACCTTC; j_gene: TRBJ1-2; abundance: -; d_gene: -; v_gene: TRBV5-1
CDR3aa: CASSRDRGSSYEQYF; CDR3nt: TGTGCCAGCAGCCGCGACAGGGGAAGCTCCTACGAGCAGTACTTC; j_gene: TRBJ2-7; abundance: -; d_gene: TRBD1; v_gene: TRBV7-2
CDR3aa: CARNYGYTF; CDR3nt: TGTGCCAGGAACTATGGCTACACCTTC; j_gene: TRBJ1-2; abundance: -; d_gene: -; v_gene: TRBV6-5
CDR3aa: CASSPRGRDPNTGELFF; CDR3nt: TGTGCCAGCAGTCCCAGGGGGCGGGATCCGAACACCGGGGAGCTGTTTTTT; j_gene: TRBJ2-2; abundance: -; d_gene: TRBD1; v_gene: TRBV5-5
CDR3aa: CASSQGGVEAFF; CDR3nt: TGTGCCAGCTCTCAAGGGGGGGTGGAAGCTTTCTTT; j_gene: TRBJ1-1; abundance: -; d_gene: -; v_gene: TRBV18
CDR3aa: CASSRSGARYGYTF; CDR3nt: TGTGCCAGCAGTAGATCGGGGGCACGCTATGGCTACACCTTC; j_gene: TRBJ1-2; abundance: -; d_gene: -; v_gene: TRBV2
CDR3aa: CASSFGQGAGETQYF; CDR3nt: TGTGCCAGCAGCTTCGGCCAGGGGGCTGGGGAGACCCAGTACTTC; j_gene: TRBJ2-5; abundance: -; d_gene: TRBD1; v_gene: TRBV7-2
CDR3aa: CASSAPASGELFF; CDR3nt: TGTGCCAGCAGCGCGCCAGCGTCCGGGGAGCTGTTTTTT; j_gene: TRBJ2-2; abundance: once; d_gene: -; v_gene: TRBV9
CDR3aa: CASSSSRVGTEAFF; CDR3nt: TGTGCCAGCTCATCTAGCAGGGTGGGCACTGAAGCTTTCTTT; j_gene: TRBJ1-1; abundance: -; d_gene: -; v_gene: TRBV18
CDR3aa: CASSRGPLSPLHF; CDR3nt: TGTGCCAGCAGCCGCGGGCCCCTTTCACCCCTCCACTTT; j_gene: TRBJ1-6; abundance: -; d_gene: -; v_gene: TRBV7-9
CDR3aa: CASSPPGTSGGINEQFF; CDR3nt: TGTGCCAGCAGCCCCCCGGGGACTAGCGGGGGGATCAATGAGCAGTTCTTC; j_gene: TRBJ2-1; abundance: -; d_gene: TRBD2; v_gene: TRBV9
CDR3aa: CASSSGSSYEQYF; CDR3nt: TGCGCCAGCAGCTCCGGGTCCTCCTACGAGCAGTACTTC; j_gene: TRBJ2-7; abundance: -; d_gene: -; v_gene: TRBV5-1
CDR3aa: CASSLSGGAPGELFF; CDR3nt: TGCGCCAGCAGCCTTAGCGGGGGGGCCCCCGGGGAGCTGTTTTTT; j_gene: TRBJ2-2; abundance: -; d_gene: TRBD2; v_gene: TRBV4-1
CDR3aa: CSVVDGGMKGNTIYF; CDR3nt: TGCAGCGTTGTAGATGGGGGTATGAAGGGAAACACCATATATTTT; j_gene: TRBJ1-3; abundance: -; d_gene: -; v_gene: TRBV29-1
CDR3aa: CASIKGGRGDEQYF; CDR3nt: TGTGCCAGCATCAAAGGGGGGAGAGGCGACGAGCAGTACTTC; j_gene: TRBJ2-7; abundance: -; d_gene: -; v_gene: TRBV13
CDR3aa: CASSSPGQGAYAQETQYF; CDR3nt: TGTGCCAGCAGTTCCCCGGGACAGGGGGCGTATGCACAAGAGACCCAGTACTTC; j_gene: TRBJ2-5; abundance: -; d_gene: TRBD1; v_gene: TRBV28
CDR3aa: CASSQALSPSGVRTEAFF; CDR3nt: TGCGCCAGCAGCCAAGCTTTAAGTCCCTCCGGAGTGCGGACTGAAGCTTTCTTT; j_gene: TRBJ1-1; abundance: -; d_gene: -; v_gene: TRBV4-1
CDR3aa: CALTSGGPNEQFF; CDR3nt: TGTGCCTTGACTAGCGGGGGCCCGAATGAGCAGTTCTTC; j_gene: TRBJ2-1; abundance: once; d_gene: TRBD2; v_gene: TRBV30
CDR3aa: CASRTIPTSGVRDEQFF; CDR3nt: TGTGCCAGCAGGACAATTCCCACTAGCGGGGTTCGCGATGAGCAGTTCTTC; j_gene: TRBJ2-1; abundance: -; d_gene: TRBD2; v_gene: TRBV28
CDR3aa: CASGLMRTGGASTDTQYF; CDR3nt: TGTGCTAGTGGTTTGATGAGGACAGGAGGGGCTAGCACAGATACGCAGTATTTT; j_gene: TRBJ2-3; abundance: -; d_gene: -; v_gene: TRBV12-5
CDR3aa: CASRKKGWTEAFF; CDR3nt: TGTGCCAGCAGGAAAAAGGGGTGGACTGAAGCTTTCTTT; j_gene: TRBJ1-1; abundance: -; d_gene: -; v_gene: TRBV5-6
CDR3aa: CASSARDKTDTQYF; CDR3nt: TGTGCCAGCAGCGCCCGGGACAAGACAGATACGCAGTATTTT; j_gene: TRBJ2-3; abundance: -; d_gene: -; v_gene: TRBV7-2
CDR3aa: CASSTPRGANYGYTF; CDR3nt: TGTGCCAGCAGTACTCCAAGGGGAGCTAACTATGGCTACACCTTC; j_gene: TRBJ1-2; abundance: -; d_gene: -; v_gene: TRBV28
CDR3aa: CASSLVAGPGNTIYF; CDR3nt: TGTGCCAGCAGCTTAGTCGCAGGGCCTGGAAACACCATATATTTT; j_gene: TRBJ1-3; abundance: once; d_gene: -; v_gene: TRBV7-2
CDR3aa: CASSSLAGGPVDEQYF; CDR3nt: TGTGCCAGCAGTTCATTAGCGGGGGGGCCGGTGGACGAGCAGTACTTC; j_gene: TRBJ2-7; abundance: -; d_gene: TRBD2; v_gene: TRBV27